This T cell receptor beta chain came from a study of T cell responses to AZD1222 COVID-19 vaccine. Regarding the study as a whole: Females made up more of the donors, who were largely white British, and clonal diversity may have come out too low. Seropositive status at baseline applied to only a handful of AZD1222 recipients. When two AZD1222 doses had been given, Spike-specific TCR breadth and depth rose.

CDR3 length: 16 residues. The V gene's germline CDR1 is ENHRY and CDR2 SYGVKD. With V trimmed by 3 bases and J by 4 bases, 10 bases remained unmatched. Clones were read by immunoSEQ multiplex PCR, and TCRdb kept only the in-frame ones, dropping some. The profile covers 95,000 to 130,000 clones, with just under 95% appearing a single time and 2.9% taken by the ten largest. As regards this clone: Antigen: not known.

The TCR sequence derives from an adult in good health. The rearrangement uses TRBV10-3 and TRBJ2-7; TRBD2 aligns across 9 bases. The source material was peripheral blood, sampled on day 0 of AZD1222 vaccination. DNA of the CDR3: TGTGCCATCAGTGACCGCCTGGGGACTAGCTTTTACGAGCAGTACTTC. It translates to CAISDRLGTSFYEQYF.